The 11 T cell receptor beta chains in this list originate from one sample, sequenced in a study of CD8+ T cells in alopecia areata. It was cDNA, reverse transcribed from extracted RNA, that served as the sequencing template. Generated by immunoSEQ multiplex PCR, the TCRdb table keeps only in-frame clones and is missing some. The sample contains under 350,000 clones, none of them singletons. Markers including CD4, CD8alpha, NKG2D and NKG2ACE guided sorting of pooled cutaneous lymph node cells. The sequencing sample was made of CD4+ T cells sorted from a lymph node. All receptors derive from a C3H/HeJ mouse with alopecia areata. The strain bears MHC haplotype H2-k.

This clone was detected a few times. The gene names here belong to mouse. Read coverage stops 4 residues before the CDR3 terminus; the germline J gene supplies the remainder. The rearrangement links TRBV13-3 to TRBJ2-5; D possibly corresponds to TRBD1 (6 bases). Germline loops: CDR1 NNHDY, CDR2 SYVADS. The CDR3 has 13 amino acids. V was pared by 5 bases and J by 1 base, with 8 bases between. CDR3 bases read: TGTGCCAGCAGCGACAGGTACCAAGAC. Protein: CASSDRYQD. The entire CDR3 sequence reads CASSDRYQDTQYF.

Concerning this clone: Germline and genes: mouse. From the germline J gene comes the end of the CDR3, since the read stops 4 residues before it. This chain uses TRBV13-1 with TRBJ2-1; 7 nucleotides match TRBD1. CDR3 length equals 14 residues. Germline loops: CDR1 NSHNY, CDR2 SYGAGN. With V trimmed by 3 bases and J by 6 bases, 6 bases remained unmatched. The part of the CDR3 DNA that was read is TGTGCCAGCAGTGCCCCGACAGGGACTGCT. The encoded protein is CASSAPTGTA. The full CDR3 sequence reads CASSAPTGTAEQFF.

Notes on this clone: Mouse gene names apply. The read finishes 4 residues shy of the CDR3 end, and the germline J gene is used to complete it. Other DNA sequences in this sample translate to the same CDR3. The rearrangement links TRBV1 to TRBJ2-1, with TRBD2 identical over 8 bases. The J segment lost 3 bases and the V segment lost 3 bases, leaving 1 base of the junction unmatched. Germline V gives CDR1 NSQYPW, CDR2 LRSPGD (reference sequence). CDR3 length equals 14 residues. CDR3 DNA, as far as it was read: TGCACCTGCAGTGCTCTGGGGGGCTATGCT. This translates into CTCSALGGYA. The full CDR3 reads CTCSALGGYAEQFF.

This clone was observed a handful of times. Mouse germline and gene names are used. The CDR3 end is not reached by the read, which stops 4 residues before it; the germline J gene fills it in. The chain combines TRBV13-1 with TRBJ1-1; a weak D match, TRBD1 (6 bases). The CDR3 covers 14 residues. Germline values: CDR1 NSHNY, CDR2 SYGAGN. This CDR3 reads CASSGGLGGREVFF. The sequenced part of the CDR3 DNA is TGTGCCAGCAGTGGGGGACTGGGGGGGCGA.

This clone has a handful of counts. Gene names are mouse gene names. The CDR3 end is not reached by the read, which stops 4 residues before it; the germline J gene fills it in. The chain uses TRBV19 and TRBJ2-3, with unresolved D. The CDR3 spans 14 residues. Germline-derived CDR1 and CDR2 are FNHDT and SITEND (reference sequence). The V end was cut by 6 bases, the J end by 0 bases, with 11 bases between. CDR3 residues: CASTTTTSAETLYF. CDR3 DNA (partial): TGTGCCAGCACTACGACAACTAGTGCAGAA.

With regard to this clone: Here the gene names and germline are mouse. The read gets to within 4 residues of the CDR3 end, and the germline J gene fills in the rest. Within the sample, other DNA sequences also encode this same CDR3. The chain employs TRBV13-1 and TRBJ2-2; 9 nucleotides match TRBD2. CDR1 NSHNY and CDR2 SYGAGN come from the germline V gene. This CDR3 spans 15 amino acids. With 3 bases clipped from V and 4 bases from J, the junction kept 4 bases outside the gene matches. CDR3 DNA (partial): TGTGCCAGCAGTGGGGGACTGGGTGCCACCGGG. Its protein product is CASSGGLGATG. The full CDR3 reads CASSGGLGATGQLYF.

This clone was observed a handful of times. Gene names and germline match the mouse. The read terminates 4 residues ahead of where the CDR3 ends, so the germline J gene completes it. The gene calls are TRBV1 and TRBJ2-3; TRBD2 matches at 9 bases. V lost 4 bases and J lost 0; bases outside the gene matches: 2. This CDR3 contains 15 residues. CDR1 and CDR2 (germline): NSQYPW, LRSPGD (reference sequence). The CDR3 bases that were read are TGCACCTGCAGTGAGGACTGGGGTAGTGCAGAA. Encoded protein: CTCSEDWGSAE. The complete CDR3 sequence is CTCSEDWGSAETLYF.

This clone was seen only a few times. This sequence may be a read error, since a much larger clone differs from it by one base. Gene names and germline refer to mouse. The DNA ends 4 residues before the CDR3 does, and the rest of the CDR3 is filled in from the germline J gene. V is TRBV31 and J is TRBJ2-3; 7 nucleotides align to TRBD2. Germline lookup yields CDR1 GKSSPN and CDR2 SITVG. The CDR3 has 13 residues. V gave up 3 bases and J gave up 1 base; unmatched junction bases: 1. CDR3 amino acids: CAWRLGGAETLYF. Incomplete CDR3 DNA: TGTGCCTGGAGGCTGGGGGGTGCAGAA.

Details on this clone: The listed genes are named as in mouse. The read falls 4 residues short of the CDR3 end, and the missing part is taken from the germline J gene. J is TRBJ2-3 and V is TRBV13-1; 7 bases align to TRBD2. Germline CDR1 is NSHNY and CDR2 is SYGAGN. The V and J ends lost 1 base and 1 base, in that order; junction bases with no gene match: 6. The CDR3 length is 16 residues. Partial CDR3 DNA: TGTGCCAGCAGTGATAAGCTGGGGGAGGGTGCAGAA. This translates into CASSDKLGEGAE. The full CDR3 reads CASSDKLGEGAETLYF.

This clone was recorded a few times. The listed genes are named as in mouse. The observed sequence ends 4 residues before the CDR3 terminus, with the missing tail filled in from the germline J gene. The V gene is TRBV5, the J gene TRBJ2-1; D gene ambiguous. The germline V and J ends were trimmed by 0 bases and 2 bases, with 5 bases remaining between them. Germline CDR1 LGHNA, CDR2 YNLKQL (reference sequence). The CDR3 is made up of 14 amino acids. The CDR3 here is CASSQDRYYAEQFF. CDR3 DNA, as far as it was read: TGTGCCAGCAGCCAAGACAGATACTATGCT.

As regards this clone: Germline and genes here are mouse. Other DNA sequences within the sample encode an identical CDR3. CDR3 DNA, as far as it was read: TGCACCTGCTCATCCGGGACACCAAACACCGGG. Amino acids: CTCSSGTPNTG. The full CDR3 is CTCSSGTPNTGQLYF. J is TRBJ2-2 and V is TRBV1, with D possibly being TRBD1 (6 bases). The sequenced fragment ends 4 residues before the CDR3 boundary, so the rest is inferred from the germline J gene. The CDR3 contains 15 residues. From germline, CDR1 is NSQYPW and CDR2 LRSPGD (reference sequence). V lost 8 bases to trimming and J lost 0 bases, with 13 bases between them.